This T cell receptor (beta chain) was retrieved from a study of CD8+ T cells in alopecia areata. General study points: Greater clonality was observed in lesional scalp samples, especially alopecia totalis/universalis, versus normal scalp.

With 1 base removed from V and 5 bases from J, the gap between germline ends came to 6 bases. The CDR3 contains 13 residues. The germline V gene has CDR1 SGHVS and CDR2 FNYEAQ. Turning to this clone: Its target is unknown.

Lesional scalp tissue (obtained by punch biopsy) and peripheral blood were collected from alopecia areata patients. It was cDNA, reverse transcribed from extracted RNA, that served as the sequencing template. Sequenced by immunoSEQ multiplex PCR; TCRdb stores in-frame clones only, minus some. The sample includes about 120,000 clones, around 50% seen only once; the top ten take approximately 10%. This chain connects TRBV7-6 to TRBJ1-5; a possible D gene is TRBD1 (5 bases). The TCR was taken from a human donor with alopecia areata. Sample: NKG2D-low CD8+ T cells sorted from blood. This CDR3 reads CASSLGGDQPQHF. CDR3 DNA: TGTGCCAGCAGCTTAGGAGGGGATCAGCCCCAGCATTTT.